Below are 10 T cell receptor beta chains sequenced from a single sample in a study of vaccination and CD4 T cells after COVID-19. Cultured CD4+ T cell DNA was sequenced using the Oncomine TCR Beta short-read assay. Using its own MiXCR run on the PCR reads, TCRdb lists one record per CDR3 protein. Here the sample spans fewer than 15,000 distinct CDR3 sequences, about two fifths being singletons. Treatment of the sample: roughly ten-day PBMC culture with coronavirus spike peptide pools or control peptides (ViraFEST assay). Antigens for these TCRs are unknown. Specimen: CD4+ T cells from blood, cultured in vitro. The receptors originated from a human donor who had recovered from COVID-19.

This clonotype was detected only once. The V and J genes are TRBV7-2 and TRBJ1-4; 7 nucleotides agree with TRBD1. The CDR3 covers 15 residues. Per germline, CDR1 SGHTA and CDR2 FQGNSA. The trim removed 2 bases at V and 6 bases at J, leaving 6 bases unmatched. The CDR3: CASSLRGRFDEKLFF. In nucleotides, the CDR3 is TGTGCCAGCAGCTTAAGGGGGCGCTTTGATGAAAAACTGTTTTTT. The variable domain in full, with the rest retrieved from reference TRBV7-2 and TRBJ1-4, is GAGVSQSPSNKVTEKGKDVELRCDPISGHTALYWYRQSLGQGLEFLIYFQGNSAPDKSGLPSDRFSAERTGGSVSTLTIQRTQQEDSAVYLCASSLRGRFDEKLFFGSGTQLSVL.

This clonotype has a single count. The CDR3 loop reads CASSLTVYEQYF. In DNA, the CDR3 is TGTGCCAGCAGCCTGACAGTGTACGAGCAGTACTTC. The J gene is TRBJ2-7, the V gene TRBV11-2; D perhaps matches TRBD1 (5 bases). V lost 5 bases and J lost 4, with 9 bases in between. CDR1 is SGHAT and CDR2 is FQNNGV in the germline V gene. The CDR3 extends over 12 amino acids. Based on the CDR3 plus reference TRBV11-2 and TRBJ2-7, the full variable domain is EAGVAQSPRYKIIEKRQSVAFWCNPISGHATLYWYQQILGQGPKLLIQFQNNGVVDDSQLPKDRFSAERLKGVDSTLKIQPAKLEDSAVYLCASSLTVYEQYFGPGTRLTVT.

This clonotype was observed a few times. The chain links TRBV2 to TRBJ2-7, with 12 bases aligning to TRBD2. V was pared by 10 bases and J by 4 bases, with 5 bases of the junction left unmatched. Germline assignment: CDR1 SNHLY and CDR2 FYNNEI. The CDR3 runs 13 residues. In DNA, the CDR3 is TGTGCCATAGGGACTAGCGGGCAATACGAGCAGTACTTC. The encoded protein is CAIGTSGQYEQYF. The variable domain in full, completed from reference TRBV2 and TRBJ2-7, reads EPEVTQTPSHQVTQMGQEVILRCVPISNHLYFYWYRQILGQKVEFLVSFYNNEISEKSEIFDDQFSVERPDGSNFTLKIRSTKLEDSAMYFCAIGTSGQYEQYFGPGTRLTVT.

This rearrangement joins TRBV30 to TRBJ1-1, with TRBD1 matching over 8 bases. Germline V gene data show CDR1 as GTSNPN and CDR2 as SVGIG (reference sequence). This CDR3 is built from 14 residues. The V and J ends lost 5 bases and 2 bases, in that order; junction bases with no gene match: 7. CDR3 in DNA: TGTGCCTGGTCTAGGGGACAGGAAAACACTGAAGCTTTCTTT. It codes for CAWSRGQENTEAFF. The full variable domain, with the rest looked up from reference TRBV30 and TRBJ1-1, is SQTIHQWPATLVQPVGSPLSLECTVEGTSNPNLYWYRQAAGRGLQLLFYSVGIGQISSEVPQNLSASRPQDRQFILSSKKLLLSDSGFYLCAWSRGQENTEAFFGQGTRLTVV.

The chain employs TRBV18 and TRBJ1-1; possible D gene TRBD1, 6 bases. Germline CDR1 is KGHSH and CDR2 is LQKENI. Trimming removed 6 bases at V and 7 bases at J, with 15 bases between. The CDR3 loop spans 13 amino acids. CDR3 bases: TGTGCCAGCTCGTGGGACACCAAACGTGAAGCTTTCTTT. As protein: CASSWDTKREAFF.

The chain combines TRBV5-1 with TRBJ1-6, with D perhaps TRBD1 (6 bases). V shed 2 bases and J shed 6 bases, with 12 bases lying between them. CDR1 is SGHRS, CDR2 YFSETQ, per germline. The CDR3 spans 15 residues. The CDR3 DNA sequence: TGCGCCAGCAGCTTAATGACAGGTGTTAATTCACCCCTCCACTTT. Translation: CASSLMTGVNSPLHF.

CDR3 coding DNA: TGTGCCAGCACTAACGTGGGACAGGGCGGCGGCTACACCTTC. The encoded protein is CASTNVGQGGGYTF. The chain carries TRBV6-1 and TRBJ1-2; 9 positions agree with TRBD1. V trimming: 7 bases; J trimming: 8 bases; junction bases outside the gene matches: 11. CDR1 MNHNS and CDR2 SASEGT come from the germline V gene. This CDR3 comprises 14 residues.

The gene calls are TRBV5-4 and TRBJ1-1; D ambiguous. Germline CDR1 and CDR2: SGHNT and YYREEE (reference sequence). The germline V and J ends were trimmed by 5 bases and 0 bases, with 11 bases remaining between them. The CDR3 length is 14 residues. This chain's CDR3 is CASRTSFMNTEAFF. The CDR3, as DNA: TGTGCCAGCAGAACGAGTTTCATGAACACTGAAGCTTTCTTT. Full variable domain (missing parts from reference TRBV5-4 and TRBJ1-1): ETGVTQSPTHLIKTRGQQVTLRCSSQSGHNTVSWYQQALGQGPQFIFQYYREEENGRGNFPPRFSGLQFPNYSSELNVNALELDDSALYLCASRTSFMNTEAFFGQGTRLTVV.

This clonotype was detected only once. The rearrangement uses TRBV28 and TRBJ2-7; D tentatively fits TRBD1 or TRBD2 (6 bases each). CDR3 length: 12 amino acids. V shed 7 bases and J shed 9 bases, with 16 bases lying between them. Germline values: CDR1 MDHEN, CDR2 SYDVKM. The CDR3 bases are TGTGCCAGCATTCAGGGGTCCGGGGGGCAGTACTTC. It codes for CASIQGSGGQYF.

The V and J genes are TRBV5-1 and TRBJ1-1, with D possibly TRBD1 on 6 matching bases. CDR1 is SGHRS, CDR2 YFSETQ, per germline. The CDR3 loop spans 15 amino acids. Between the trimmed V and J ends, which lost 4 bases and 1 base, there was a span of 14 bases. The CDR3 sequence is CASSPARGENTEAFF. The DNA of the CDR3 is TGCGCCAGCAGCCCCGCCAGGGGCGAGAACACTGAAGCTTTCTTT.